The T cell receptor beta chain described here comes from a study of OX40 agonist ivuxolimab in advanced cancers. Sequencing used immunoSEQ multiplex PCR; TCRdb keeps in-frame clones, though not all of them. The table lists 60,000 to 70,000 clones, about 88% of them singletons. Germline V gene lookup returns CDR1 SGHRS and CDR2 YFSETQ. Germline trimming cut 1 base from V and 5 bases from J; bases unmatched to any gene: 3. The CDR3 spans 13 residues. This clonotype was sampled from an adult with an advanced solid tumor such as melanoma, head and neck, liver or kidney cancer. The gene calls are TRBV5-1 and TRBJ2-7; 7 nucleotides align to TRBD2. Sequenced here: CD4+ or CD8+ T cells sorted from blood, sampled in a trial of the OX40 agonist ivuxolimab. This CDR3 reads CASSLWEGDEQYF. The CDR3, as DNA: TGCGCCAGCAGCTTGTGGGAGGGTGACGAGCAGTACTTC.